This TCR beta chain was profiled in a study of blood T cells in healthy people across ages. Together with a sample-barcoded 5' primer, a J-beta primer mix was included in a second PCR lasting about 7 to 11 cycles. TCRdb reprocessed the 5' RACE reads with MiXCR, giving one entry per CDR3 protein. This sample has 380,000 or so distinct CDR3 sequences, with 52% found just once. A remark on this clonotype: Its antigen remains unknown.

Study-level results: Reliance upon unsorted PBMCs precluded definitive naive versus antigen-experienced comparison.

Germline CDR1 is LGHNA and CDR2 is YSLEER. Trimming cost V 3 bases and J 8 bases; bases outside gene matches: 5. This CDR3 contains 15 residues. The chain is built from TRBV4-3 and TRBJ2-1; TRBD1 agrees at 12 bases. Source material: blood. The TCR comes from a man aged 55 to 70 in good health. CDR3 nucleotides: TGCGCCAGCAGCCAGAGGGACAGGGGGCTCTATGAGCAGTTCTTC. It specifies CASSQRDRGLYEQFF.